This T cell receptor beta chain stems from a study of CD8 T cells in Susac syndrome. The T cells that were sequenced for TCR beta were CD8+ and CD4+ cells from blood. TEMRA cells were FACS-enriched, unlike CD8+ and CD4+ T cells, which were negatively isolated. Roughly 0.45 to 1 ug RNA was reverse transcribed with random hexamers. Amplification of the TCR beta CDR3 was carried out by immunoSEQ multiplex PCR, which spanned a total of 54 Vbeta and 13 Jbeta segments. TCRdb re-analysed the immunoSEQ multiplex PCR reads in MiXCR, keeping a single row per CDR3 protein. The sample comprises roughly 160,000 distinct CDR3 sequences, 90% to 95% of which are singletons, and about 0.13% rests with the top ten. The sequence derives from a human donor in good health. What was sequenced was CD4+ T cells from PBMCs.

CDR3 protein: CSAAAAQGGETQYF. DNA for the CDR3: TGCAGCGCCGCGGCGGCCCAGGGAGGAGAGACCCAGTACTTC. The rearrangement links TRBV29-1 to TRBJ2-5, with D possibly being TRBD2 (6 bases). CDR1 is SQVTM and CDR2 is ANQGSEA in the germline V gene. V gave up 7 bases and J gave up 4 bases, with 19 bases separating them. The CDR3 runs 14 residues.